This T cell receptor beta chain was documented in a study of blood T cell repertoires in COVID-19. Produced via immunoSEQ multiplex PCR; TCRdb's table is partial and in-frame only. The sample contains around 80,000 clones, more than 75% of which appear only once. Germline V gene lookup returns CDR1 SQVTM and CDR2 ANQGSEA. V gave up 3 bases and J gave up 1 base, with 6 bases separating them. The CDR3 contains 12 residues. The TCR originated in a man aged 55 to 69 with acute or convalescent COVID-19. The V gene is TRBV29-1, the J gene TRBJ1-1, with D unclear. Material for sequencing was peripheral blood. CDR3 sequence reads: CSVERENTEAFF. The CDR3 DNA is TGCAGCGTTGAGAGGGAGAACACTGAAGCTTTCTTT.